This T cell receptor (beta chain) was identified in a study of radiotherapy plus CTLA-4 blockade in lung cancer. Losses at the gene ends were 7 bases for V and 8 bases for J; bases not matched to a gene: 7. Germline CDR1 is SQVTM and CDR2 is ANQGSEA. The CDR3 is 11 amino acids. Using immunoSEQ multiplex PCR, the repertoire was profiled, and TCRdb retains in-frame clones only, with some absent. The sample lists about 94,000 clones, about four fifths occurring once. The receptor's source is a human donor with non-small cell lung cancer that progressed on radiotherapy plus ipilimumab. The chain recombines TRBV29-1 with TRBJ1-2, with 7 nucleotides matching TRBD1. The material sequenced was peripheral blood, taken from a patient treated with radiotherapy plus ipilimumab. The CDR3 is CSATGEGGYTF. The DNA for the CDR3 is TGCAGCGCTACAGGGGAAGGGGGCTACACCTTC.